These T cell receptor beta chains were read from a single sample in a study of breast tumors, draining lymph nodes, adjacent tissues. TCRdb passed the multiplex PCR reads through MiXCR, listing each CDR3 protein once. This sample has over 150,000 distinct CDR3 sequences, with roughly a third found just once. The sample consisted of axillary lymph node tissue. The receptors here all came from a female donor with breast cancer. Some clones in this sample may be carry-over from other donors' samples. CDR3s leave out the opening cysteine and the closing phenylalanine or tryptophan.

>TRBV28|TRBJ1-2
ASRDSANYGYT
>TRBV4-1|TRBJ1-2
ASSQSIVEGYT
>TRBV28|TRBJ2-1
ASSLYVLAGVEQF
>TRBV9|TRBJ2-7
ASSVDGGAFDEQY
>TRBV6-6|TRBJ1-5
ASSSEGHPNQPQH
>TRBV6-5|TRBJ2-7
ASSHSAGGLYEQY
>TRBV25-1|TRBJ2-7
ASVRLAAYEQY
>TRBV5-6|TRBJ2-7
ASSPGSAYEQY
>TRBV24-1|TRBJ2-1
ATSDPLGLYNEQF
>TRBV9|TRBJ2-6
ASSGTGRVRSTGANVLT
>TRBV19|TRBJ2-2
ASSIQTEGWGGELF
>TRBV6-4|TRBJ2-1
ASSLLAGGLDEQF
>TRBV6-1|TRBJ1-5
ASSEAGRSWH
>TRBV6-1|TRBJ2-3
ASTLAGGSDTQY
>TRBV2|TRBJ2-1
ASSPSGGAIEQF